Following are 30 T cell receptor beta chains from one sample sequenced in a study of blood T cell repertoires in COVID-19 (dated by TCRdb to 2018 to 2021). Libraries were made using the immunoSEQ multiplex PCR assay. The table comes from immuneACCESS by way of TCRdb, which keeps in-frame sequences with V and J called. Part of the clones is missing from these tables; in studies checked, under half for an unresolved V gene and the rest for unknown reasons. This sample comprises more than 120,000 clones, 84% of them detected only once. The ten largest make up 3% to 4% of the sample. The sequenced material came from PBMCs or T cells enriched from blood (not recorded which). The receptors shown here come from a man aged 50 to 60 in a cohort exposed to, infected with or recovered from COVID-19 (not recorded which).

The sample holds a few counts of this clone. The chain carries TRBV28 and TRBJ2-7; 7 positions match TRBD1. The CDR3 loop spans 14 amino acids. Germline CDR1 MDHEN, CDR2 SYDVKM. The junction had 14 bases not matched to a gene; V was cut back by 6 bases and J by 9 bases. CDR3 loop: CASSPDRVGSGQYF. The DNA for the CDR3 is TGTGCCAGCAGCCCCGACAGGGTCGGCAGTGGGCAGTACTTC.

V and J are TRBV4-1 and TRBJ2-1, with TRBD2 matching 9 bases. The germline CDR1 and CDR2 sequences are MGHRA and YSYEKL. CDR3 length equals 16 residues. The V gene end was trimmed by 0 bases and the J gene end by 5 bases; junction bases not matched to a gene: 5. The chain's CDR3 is CASSQEGLAGNNEQFF. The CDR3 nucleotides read TGCGCCAGCAGCCAAGAGGGGCTAGCGGGAAACAATGAGCAGTTCTTC.

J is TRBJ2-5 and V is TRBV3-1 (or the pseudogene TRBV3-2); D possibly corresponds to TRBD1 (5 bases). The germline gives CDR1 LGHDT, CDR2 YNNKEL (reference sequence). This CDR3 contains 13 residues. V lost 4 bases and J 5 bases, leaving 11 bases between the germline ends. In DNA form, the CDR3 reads TGTGCCAGCAGCCCCTGGGGCCGGGAGACCCAGTACTTC. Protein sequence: CASSPWGRETQYF.

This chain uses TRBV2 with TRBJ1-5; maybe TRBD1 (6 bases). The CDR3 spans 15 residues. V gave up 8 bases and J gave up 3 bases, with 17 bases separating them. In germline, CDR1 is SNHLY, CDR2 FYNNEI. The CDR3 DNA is TGTGCCAGCGGGACACACCCCCCGGACAATCAGCCCCAGCATTTT. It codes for CASGTHPPDNQPQHF. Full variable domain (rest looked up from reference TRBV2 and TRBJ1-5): EPEVTQTPSHQVTQMGQEVILRCVPISNHLYFYWYRQILGQKVEFLVSFYNNEISEKSEIFDDQFSVERPDGSNFTLKIRSTKLEDSAMYFCASGTHPPDNQPQHFGDGTRLSIL.

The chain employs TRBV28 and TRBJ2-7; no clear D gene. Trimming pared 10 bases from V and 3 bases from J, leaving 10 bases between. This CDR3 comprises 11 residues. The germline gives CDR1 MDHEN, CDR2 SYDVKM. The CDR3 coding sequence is TGTGCCACCGGTTCGGGCTACGAGCAGTACTTC. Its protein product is CATGSGYEQYF.

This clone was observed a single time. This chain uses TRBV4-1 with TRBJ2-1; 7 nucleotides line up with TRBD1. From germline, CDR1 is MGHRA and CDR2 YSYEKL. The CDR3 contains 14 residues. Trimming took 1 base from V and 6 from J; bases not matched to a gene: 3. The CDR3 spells CASSQGAGGNEQFF. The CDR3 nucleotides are TGCGCCAGCAGCCAAGGGGCAGGGGGCAATGAGCAGTTCTTC.

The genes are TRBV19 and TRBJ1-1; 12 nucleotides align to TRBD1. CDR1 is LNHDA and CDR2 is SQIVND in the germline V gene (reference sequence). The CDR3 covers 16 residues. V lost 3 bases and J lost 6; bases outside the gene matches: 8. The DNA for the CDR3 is TGTGCCAGTAGTATGGGACAGGGGGCTTATGCCTCTGAAGCTTTCTTT. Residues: CASSMGQGAYASEAFF.

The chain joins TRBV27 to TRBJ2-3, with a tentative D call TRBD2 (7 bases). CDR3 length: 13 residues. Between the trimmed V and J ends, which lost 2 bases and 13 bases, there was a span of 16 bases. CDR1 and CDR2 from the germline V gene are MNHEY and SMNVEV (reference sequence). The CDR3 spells CASSLREGGLEYF. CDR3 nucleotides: TGTGCCAGCAGTTTAAGGGAGGGGGGCCTTGAGTATTTT.

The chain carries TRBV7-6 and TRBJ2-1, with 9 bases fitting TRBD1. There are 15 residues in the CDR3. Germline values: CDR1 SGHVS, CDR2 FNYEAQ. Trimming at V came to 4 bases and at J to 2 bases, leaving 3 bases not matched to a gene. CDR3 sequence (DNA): TGTGCCAGCAGCTACGGACAGGGGCCCTACAATGAGCAGTTCTTC. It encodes CASSYGQGPYNEQFF. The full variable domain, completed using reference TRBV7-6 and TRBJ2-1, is GAGVSQSPRYKVTKRGQDVALRCDPISGHVSLYWYRQALGQGPEFLTYFNYEAQQDKSGLPNDRFSAERPEGSISTLTIQRTEQRDSAMYRCASSYGQGPYNEQFFGPGTRLTVL.

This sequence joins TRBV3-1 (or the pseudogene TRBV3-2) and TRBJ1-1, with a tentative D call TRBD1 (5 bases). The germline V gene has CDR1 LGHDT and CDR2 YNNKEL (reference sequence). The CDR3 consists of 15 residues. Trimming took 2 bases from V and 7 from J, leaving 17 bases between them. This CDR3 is CASSQIRDGGDEAFF. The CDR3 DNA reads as TGTGCCAGCAGCCAAATTAGAGACGGGGGGGATGAAGCTTTCTTT.

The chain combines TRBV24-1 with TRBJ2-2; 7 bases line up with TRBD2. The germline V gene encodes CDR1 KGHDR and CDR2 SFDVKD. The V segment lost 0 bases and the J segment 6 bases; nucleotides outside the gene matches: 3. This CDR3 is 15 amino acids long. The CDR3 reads CATSDLPAGAGELFF. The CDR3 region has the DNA TGTGCCACCAGTGATTTGCCCGCGGGAGCCGGGGAGCTGTTTTTT.

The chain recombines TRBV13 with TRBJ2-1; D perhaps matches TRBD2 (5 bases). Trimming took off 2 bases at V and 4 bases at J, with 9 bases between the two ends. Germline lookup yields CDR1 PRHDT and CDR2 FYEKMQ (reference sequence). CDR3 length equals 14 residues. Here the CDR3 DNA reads TGTGCCAGCAGCTTATTAGCGCAGTACAATGAGCAGTTCTTC. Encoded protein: CASSLLAQYNEQFF.

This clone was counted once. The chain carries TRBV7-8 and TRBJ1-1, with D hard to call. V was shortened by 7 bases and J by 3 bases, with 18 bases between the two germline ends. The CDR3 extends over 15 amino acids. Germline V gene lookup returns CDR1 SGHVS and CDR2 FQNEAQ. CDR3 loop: CASTVFAGSDTEAFF. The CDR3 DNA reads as TGTGCCAGCACCGTCTTTGCAGGCTCGGACACTGAAGCTTTCTTT.

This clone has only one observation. The CDR3: CSVGRQGTNYGYTF. The CDR3 DNA reads as TGCAGCGTCGGTCGACAGGGCACTAACTATGGCTACACCTTC. V usage is TRBV29-1 and J usage is TRBJ1-2; 7 bases match TRBD1. Germline CDR1 reads SQVTM; CDR2 reads ANQGSEA. The V and J ends lost 6 bases and 0 bases, in that order; junction bases with no gene match: 7. The CDR3 has 14 amino acids.

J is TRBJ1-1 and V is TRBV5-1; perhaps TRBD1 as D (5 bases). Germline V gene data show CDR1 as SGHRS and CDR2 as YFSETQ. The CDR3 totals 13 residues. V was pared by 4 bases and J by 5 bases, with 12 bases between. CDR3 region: CASSRGAGTEAFF. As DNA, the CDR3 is TGCGCCAGCAGCAGAGGGGCGGGAACTGAAGCTTTCTTT.

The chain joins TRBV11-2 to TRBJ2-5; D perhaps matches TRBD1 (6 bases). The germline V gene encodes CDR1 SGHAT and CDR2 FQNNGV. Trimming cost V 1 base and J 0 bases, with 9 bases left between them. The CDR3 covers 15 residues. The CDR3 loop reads CASSLGRTDQETQYF. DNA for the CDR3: TGTGCCAGCAGCTTAGGGAGGACAGACCAAGAGACCCAGTACTTC.

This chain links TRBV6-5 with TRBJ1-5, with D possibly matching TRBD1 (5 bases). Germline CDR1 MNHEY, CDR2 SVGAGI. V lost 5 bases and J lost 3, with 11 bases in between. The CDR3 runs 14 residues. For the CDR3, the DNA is TGTGCCAGCAGTCCCGACAGCCCCAATCAGCCCCAGCATTTT. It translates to CASSPDSPNQPQHF.

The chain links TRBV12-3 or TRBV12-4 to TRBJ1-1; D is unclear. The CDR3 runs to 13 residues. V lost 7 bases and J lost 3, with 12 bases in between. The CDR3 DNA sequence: TGTGCCAGCACACAATATCGGGACACTGAAGCTTTCTTT. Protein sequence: CASTQYRDTEAFF.

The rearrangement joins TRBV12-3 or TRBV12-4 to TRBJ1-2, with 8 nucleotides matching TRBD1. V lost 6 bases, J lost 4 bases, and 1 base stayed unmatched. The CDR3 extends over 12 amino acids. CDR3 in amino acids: CASRDRGYGYTF. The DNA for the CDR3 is TGTGCCAGCAGAGACAGGGGCTATGGCTACACCTTC.

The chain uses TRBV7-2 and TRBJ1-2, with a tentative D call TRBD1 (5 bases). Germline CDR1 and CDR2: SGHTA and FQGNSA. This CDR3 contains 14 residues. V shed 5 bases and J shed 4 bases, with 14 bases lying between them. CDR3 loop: CASSPLDSIYGYTF. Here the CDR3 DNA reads TGTGCCAGCAGCCCCTTAGACAGTATCTATGGCTACACCTTC.

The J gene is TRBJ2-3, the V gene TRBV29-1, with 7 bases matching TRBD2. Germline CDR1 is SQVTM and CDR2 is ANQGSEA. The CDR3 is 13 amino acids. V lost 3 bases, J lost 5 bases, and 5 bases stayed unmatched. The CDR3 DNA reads TGCAGCGTTGATGGCGGGAGTATAGATACGCAGTATTTT. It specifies CSVDGGSIDTQYF.

The CDR3 spells CASSLRGGNEQYF. The CDR3 DNA reads as TGCGCCAGCAGCTTGCGGGGTGGCAACGAGCAGTACTTC. V usage is TRBV5-1 and J usage is TRBJ2-7, with D possibly TRBD2 on 5 matching bases. V lost 1 base and J lost 5, with 10 bases in between. CDR1 and CDR2 (germline): SGHRS, YFSETQ. CDR3 length: 13 amino acids.

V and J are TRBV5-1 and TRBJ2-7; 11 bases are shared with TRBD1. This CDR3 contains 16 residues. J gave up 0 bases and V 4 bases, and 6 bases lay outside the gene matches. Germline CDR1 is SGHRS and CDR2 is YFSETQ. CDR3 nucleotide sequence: TGCGCCAGCAGCGGCGGGACAGGGGGAAGCTCCTACGAGCAGTACTTC. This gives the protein CASSGGTGGSSYEQYF. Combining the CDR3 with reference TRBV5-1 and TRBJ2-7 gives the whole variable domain KAGVTQTPRYLIKTRGQQVTLSCSPISGHRSVSWYQQTPGQGLQFLFEYFSETQRNKGNFPGRFSGRQFSNSRSEMNVSTLELGDSALYLCASSGGTGGSSYEQYFGPGTRLTVT.

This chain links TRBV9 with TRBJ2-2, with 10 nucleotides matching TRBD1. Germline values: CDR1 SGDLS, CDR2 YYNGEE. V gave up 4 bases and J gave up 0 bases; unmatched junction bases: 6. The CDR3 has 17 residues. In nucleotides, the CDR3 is TGTGCCAGCAGCCCCCGGACAGGGGGAACGAACACCGGGGAGCTGTTTTTT. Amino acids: CASSPRTGGTNTGELFF. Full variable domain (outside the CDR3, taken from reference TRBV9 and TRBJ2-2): DSGVTQTPKHLITATGQRVTLRCSPRSGDLSVYWYQQSLDQGLQFLIQYYNGEERAKGNILERFSAQQFPDLHSELNLSSLELGDSALYFCASSPRTGGTNTGELFFGEGSRLTVL.

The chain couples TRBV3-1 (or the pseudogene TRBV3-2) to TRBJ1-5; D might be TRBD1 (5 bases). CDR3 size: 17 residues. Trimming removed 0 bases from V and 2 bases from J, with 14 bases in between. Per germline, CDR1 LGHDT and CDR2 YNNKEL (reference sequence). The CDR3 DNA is TGTGCCAGCAGCCAAGATTTGCGGGGGTTTGGCAATCAGCCCCAGCATTTT. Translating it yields CASSQDLRGFGNQPQHF.

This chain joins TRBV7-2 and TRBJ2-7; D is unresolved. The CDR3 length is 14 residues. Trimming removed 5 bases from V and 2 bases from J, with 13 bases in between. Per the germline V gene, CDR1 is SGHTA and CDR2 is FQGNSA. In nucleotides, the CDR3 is TGTGCCAGCAGCGTAACGAATAGCCCCTACGAGCAGTACTTC. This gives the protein CASSVTNSPYEQYF.

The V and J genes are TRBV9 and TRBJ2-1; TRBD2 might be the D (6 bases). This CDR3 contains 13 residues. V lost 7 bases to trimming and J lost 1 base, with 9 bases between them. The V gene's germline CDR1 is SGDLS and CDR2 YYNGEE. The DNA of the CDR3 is TGTGCCAGCGCGGGGCAGTCCTACAATGAGCAGTTCTTC. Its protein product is CASAGQSYNEQFF.

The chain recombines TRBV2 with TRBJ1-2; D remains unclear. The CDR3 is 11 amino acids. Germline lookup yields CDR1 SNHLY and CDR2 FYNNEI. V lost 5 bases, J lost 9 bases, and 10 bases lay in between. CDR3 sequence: CASSPLQSYTF. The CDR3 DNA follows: TGTGCCAGCAGTCCTTTACAGAGCTACACCTTC.

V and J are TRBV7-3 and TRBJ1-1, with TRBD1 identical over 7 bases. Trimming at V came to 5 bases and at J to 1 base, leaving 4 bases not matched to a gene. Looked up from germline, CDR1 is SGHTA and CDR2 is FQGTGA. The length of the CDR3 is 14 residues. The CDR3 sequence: CASSAGTANTEAFF. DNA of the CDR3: TGTGCCAGCAGCGCCGGGACAGCGAACACTGAAGCTTTCTTT. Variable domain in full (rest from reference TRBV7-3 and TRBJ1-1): GAGVSQTPSNKVTEKGKYVELRCDPISGHTALYWYRQSLGQGPEFLIYFQGTGAADDSGLPNDRFFAVRPEGSVSTLKIQRTERGDSAVYLCASSAGTANTEAFFGQGTRLTVV.

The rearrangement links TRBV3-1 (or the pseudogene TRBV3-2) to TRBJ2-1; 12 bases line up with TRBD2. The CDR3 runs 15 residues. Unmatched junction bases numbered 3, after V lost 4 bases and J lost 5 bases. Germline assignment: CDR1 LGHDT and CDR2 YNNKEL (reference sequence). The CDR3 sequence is CASSRRTSGDNEQFF. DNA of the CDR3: TGTGCCAGCAGCCGGCGGACTAGCGGGGACAATGAGCAGTTCTTC.